This T cell receptor beta chain derives from a study of cytomegalovirus exposure and HLA in healthy donors. Findings and caveats of the study: Overall, around 160 TCR beta chains were annotated as cytomegalovirus-associated.

Germline CDR1 and CDR2: MNHEY and SVGAGI. The ends were cut back, 4 bases at V and 3 bases at J, with 9 bases in the middle. The CDR3 contains 14 residues. On this clone itself: As yet, its antigen is unknown.

The repertoire was sequenced with immunoSEQ multiplex PCR; TCRdb's copy has only in-frame clones and lacks some. The sample holds 150,000 to 200,000 clones; 75% to 90% are singletons and the top ten take 15% to 20%. Sequenced sample: PBMCs. This receptor was obtained from a man aged 18 to 30 in good health and CMV-seropositive. The rearrangement links TRBV6-5 to TRBJ2-2, with D possibly matching TRBD2 (6 bases). The CDR3 nucleotides are TGTGCCAGCAGTTTAAGGAGGGACACCGGGGAGCTGTTTTTT. As protein: CASSLRRDTGELFF.